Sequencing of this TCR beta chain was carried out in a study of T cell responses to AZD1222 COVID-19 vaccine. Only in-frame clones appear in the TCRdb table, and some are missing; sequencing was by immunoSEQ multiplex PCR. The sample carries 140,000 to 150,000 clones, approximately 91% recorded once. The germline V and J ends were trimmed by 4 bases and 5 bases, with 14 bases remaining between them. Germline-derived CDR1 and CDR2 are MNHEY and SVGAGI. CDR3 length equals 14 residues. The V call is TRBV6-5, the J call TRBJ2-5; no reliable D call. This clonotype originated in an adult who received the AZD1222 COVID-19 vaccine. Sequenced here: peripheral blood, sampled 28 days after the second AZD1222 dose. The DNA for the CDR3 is TGTGCCAGCAGTTCCCAGCTAGGTGGGGAGACCCAGTACTTC. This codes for CASSSQLGGETQYF.